The source of this TCR beta chain is a study of blood T cell repertoires in COVID-19. Here immunoSEQ multiplex PCR was the method, and the copy in TCRdb shows in-frame clones only, minus some. The data show fewer than 200,000 clones, approximately 86% seen once. Germline assignment: CDR1 SGHRS and CDR2 YFSETQ. Trimming pared 0 bases from V and 3 bases from J, leaving 9 bases between. The CDR3 spans 14 residues. The sequence was collected from a middle-aged woman in a cohort exposed to, infected with or recovered from COVID-19 (not recorded which). The material sequenced was PBMCs or T cells enriched from blood (not recorded which). The gene calls are TRBV5-1 and TRBJ1-1; TRBD1 might be the D (5 bases). CDR3 sequence: CASSLAGRDTEAFF. DNA for the CDR3: TGCGCCAGCAGCTTGGCAGGCAGGGACACTGAAGCTTTCTTT. The full variable domain, its missing parts supplied by reference TRBV5-1 and TRBJ1-1, is KAGVTQTPRYLIKTRGQQVTLSCSPISGHRSVSWYQQTPGQGLQFLFEYFSETQRNKGNFPGRFSGRQFSNSRSEMNVSTLELGDSALYLCASSLAGRDTEAFFGQGTRLTVV.